This T cell receptor beta chain was obtained from a study of beta chain features in type 1 diabetes (dated by TCRdb to the late 2010s). In the study overall: Mean age, gender distribution, total cell number and subset yield did not differ between patients and healthy donors. A total of roughly 100 million sorted cells were examined across all samples, and the number of cells per subset was strongly correlated with RNA yield. In the study, recently diagnosed type 1 diabetes patients and matched healthy donors were compared on the TCRB repertoires of their sorted circulating CD4+ T cell subsets. Naive and central memory subsets were obtained from all 30 or so donors, but regulatory and stem cell-like memory subsets were isolated from only 8 patients and about 8 healthy donors. Findings and caveats that apply to the study as a whole: Naive, central memory and regulatory TCRB repertoires appeared to be more alike among patients than among healthy donors. Shorter templates might be favored by PCR, yet because patient and control samples were amplified and corrected together, any such skew would affect both groups equally. Sequencing cDNA rather than genomic DNA could over-represent highly expressing activated cells, although activation and CD3 levels did not differ between groups. Type 1 diabetes patients showed a moderate but significant shortening of TCRB CDR3 length in all four CD4+ subsets. Fewer insertions and more nucleotide deletions at VDJ recombination sites were observed in patients with type 1 diabetes, implying thymic rearrangement abnormalities. Only small numbers of individuals were included in the HLA sub-analyses, which left unresolved whether HLA type had any influence on TCRB rearrangement.

CDR1 SGHTA and CDR2 FQGNSA are derived from the germline V gene. V gives up 7 bases and J gives up 0 bases, and the segment between their germline ends measures 13 bases. The CDR3 measures 16 amino acids from cysteine to phenylalanine. Solely the CDR3 DNA is kept, with 48 bases framed from the first base. The High Capacity cDNA Reverse Transcription Kit was used to reverse transcribe all of the isolated RNA, meaning that expressed TCRB transcripts were what got sequenced. Deep immunoSEQ sequencing was applied to naive, central memory and regulatory T cell samples, giving an average of about 3.7 million total reads per sample. Sorted cells were lysed in RLT buffer, and RNA was extracted using DNase-treated RNeasy Micro or Mini kits according to cell number. Each cell subset was processed separately to prevent cross-contamination, with patient and healthy donor samples processed together. Using the immunoSEQ multiplex PCR, TCRB sequences were amplified from cDNA into 87-bp fragments spanning the CDR3 region. Sequencing of the amplicons was done on the Illumina HiSeq platform. The authors processed their data as follows. PCR bias was corrected computationally using synthetic template baselines, and reads within Hamming distance 2 were collapsed, with unmergeable singletons discarded. Reads were aligned against IMGT to assign V, D and J genes, CDR3 length and insertions or deletions at six rearrangement sites. Within each subset, clonotype counts were normalized to sorted cell number, after which true diversity and Gini coefficients were computed with the tcR R package. Repertoire sharing was quantified using the overlap coefficient calculated on TCRB nucleotide sequences. Entries here come from immuneACCESS through TCRdb and include only in-frame sequences with V and J called. Some clones fail to appear in such tables; in the studies checked, an unresolved V gene covers under half of the shortfall, and the cause of the remainder is unknown. That table supplies the V and J calls and clone size; D and trimming were determined from the DNA. Within this sample are about 370,000 clones, with around 10% of them counted one time only. Around 0.66% of the sample belongs to the ten largest clones.

From each donor, a single peripheral blood sample of about 116 mL on average was drawn into heparinised tubes. Using a panel that included CD45RO, CCR7, CD25, CD127, CD95 and CD27, naive, central memory, regulatory and stem cell-like memory CD4+ T cells were sorted on a BD FACSAria II. All sorted populations exceeded 95% purity. PBMCs were isolated right away by Lymphoprep density gradient centrifugation and were stained directly, without culture. So that batch effects would be minimized, each experiment stained and sorted samples in pairs, pairing one healthy donor with one patient. This clone has a count of ten or more. Its antigen target is currently unknown. No much larger clonotype is one base removed from it; base qualities were not supplied.

Sequences were obtained from central memory CD4+ T cells from blood. The TCR comes from a man aged 30-40 years with type 1 diabetes. The chain couples TRBV7-2 to TRBJ2-6; the D gene is unclear. The CDR3 protein: CASNADDSSGANVLTF. The base sequence is TGTGCCAGCAACGCAGACGATAGCTCTGGGGCCAACGTCCTGACTTTC.